This record covers a single T cell receptor beta chain. Its recognized antigen is unknown. Qualities for individual bases were not recorded, and no much larger clone is one base off. This specimen belongs to a study of blood T cell repertoires in COVID-19 (TCRdb year 2020). Regarding the research as a whole: The collaborator samples originated in the United States, Italy and Spain and spanned the acute and convalescent phases of COVID-19. Deeply sampled blood TCRbeta repertoires from subjects exposed to, actively infected with, or recovered from COVID-19 were included in the dataset. Samples came from the ongoing ImmuneRACE study (first 160 participants) plus 1,254 subjects from 6 global collaborators. Sample metadata almost always included a de-identified subject ID, COVID-19 status, age in years and sex. Where available, HLA class I and class II types were obtained from metadata supplied by the sample provider rather than from assay-based typing. The prospective study material was composed of cDNA or gDNA derived from T cells, B-cell-depleted T cells, or PBMCs. A freely available public database, intended as a resource for researchers studying the immune response to SARS-CoV-2, is where the repertoires were released. Beyond this particular receptor, the publication reports: The amount of clinical and demographic metadata varied by source and participant and was provided uncurated.

Collaborating institutions collected whole blood in K2EDTA tubes following their own protocols. For TCRbeta analysis, collaborators shipped samples in one of three forms: frozen whole blood, isolated PBMCs, or DNA extracted from either of those sample types. TCRbeta CDR3 regions were amplified from genomic DNA by means of the immunoSEQ Assay, a bias-controlled multiplex PCR. Regarding the original processing steps: The number of nucleated cells in each sample was estimated by amplification of reference gene primers within the assay. Sequence reads were collapsed and filtered to measure the absolute abundance of every unique TCRbeta CDR3 rearrangement. For each sample, productive Simpson clonality was calculated as the square root of Simpson's diversity index over productive rearrangements. TCRdb stores this immuneACCESS table with in-frame sequences only. Part of the clones is absent; in the studies checked, under half of the shortfall reflects unresolved V genes, and no reason is known for the rest. V, J and clone size reflect that table, while D and trimming were determined from the DNA. The sample table holds approximately 200,000 clones, of which approximately 84% were seen once. The ten biggest clones cover about 6.9% of the sample.

V loses 5 bases of germline sequence and J loses 3 bases, and the interval between the two ends is 20 bases. Via the germline V gene (reference sequence), CDR1 is LNHDA and CDR2 SQIVND. The CDR3 sequence holds 17 residues, the cysteine and phenylalanine included. Only CDR3 DNA remains: 51 bases, in frame from the first base. Recombination linked TRBV19 to TRBJ2-1, with no confident D gene call. The sample was peripheral blood. The receptor was derived from a human donor with acute or convalescent COVID-19. The donor label of this sample is uncertain. The CDR3 region has the sequence CASSSRGFQRLYNEQFF. The bases are TGTGCCAGTAGTTCCCGAGGCTTCCAGAGGCTCTACAATGAGCAGTTCTTC.